The sequence of this T cell receptor beta chain was determined in a study of cytomegalovirus exposure and HLA in healthy donors. General study results and limits: Later findings reportedly placed an Asian-associated ancestry cluster below the roughly 730-donor mean for N-insertions.

A word on this clone: Antigen unknown.

Use of 60 Vbeta and 13 Jbeta primers characterized the PCR. TCRdb keeps only in-frame clones here, not all; method: immunoSEQ multiplex PCR. The data contain roughly 130,000 clones, less than 85% of them singletons. In germline, CDR1 is LNHDA, CDR2 SQIVND (reference sequence). This CDR3 is built from 14 residues. V lost 7 bases, J lost 0 bases, and 10 bases lay in between. The chain employs TRBV19 and TRBJ1-3; D call uncertain. The receptor was derived from a man in his forties in good health and CMV-seronegative. Specimen: PBMCs. The DNA of the CDR3 is TGTGCCAGTAATCGGGGAGGCTCTGGAAACACCATATATTTT. This sequence encodes CASNRGGSGNTIYF.